This TCR beta chain derives from a study of OX40 agonist ivuxolimab in advanced cancers. Overall study: Participants could have had prior anti-PD-1, anti-PD-L1 or anti-CTLA-4 therapy, and approximately 40% had some. Three patients got partial responses; one had hepatocellular carcinoma and two had cutaneous melanoma. Regarding the study as a whole: Low normalized T-cell clonal expansion was additionally recorded for some nonresponders.

Points on this clone: Its target is not known.

Assay: immunoSEQ multiplex PCR; the TCRdb copy retains only in-frame clones and omits some. This sample has 70,000 or so clones, with around four fifths found just once. This material consisted of CD4+ or CD8+ T cells sorted from blood, taken in a trial of the OX40 agonist ivuxolimab. This TCR came from an adult with an advanced solid tumor such as melanoma, head and neck, liver or kidney cancer.

CDR3 bases: TGCGCCAGCAGCTTGGAGCAGGGCCCCCGGAGCGATGGCTACACCTTC. Translation gives CASSLEQGPRSDGYTF. This chain joins TRBV5-1 and TRBJ1-2; a possible D gene is TRBD1 (5 bases). The CDR3 has 16 amino acids. Looked up from germline, CDR1 is SGHRS and CDR2 is YFSETQ. Trimming took off 0 bases at V and 6 bases at J, with 18 bases between the two ends.